The 30 T cell receptor beta chains below were found in one sample sequenced in a study of cytomegalovirus exposure and HLA in healthy donors. Using immunoSEQ multiplex PCR, the repertoire was profiled, and TCRdb retains in-frame clones only, with some absent. The sample yields about 130,000 clones, 70% to 85% seen once. Sequencing used PBMCs. These receptors originate from a man younger than 40 in good health and CMV-seropositive.

V and J are TRBV30 and TRBJ1-2, with D possibly TRBD1 on 5 matching bases. The CDR3 covers 11 residues. V shed 6 bases and J shed 5 bases, with 10 bases lying between them. Germline CDR1 reads GTSNPN; CDR2 reads SVGIG (reference sequence). CDR3 residues: CACDRPYGYTF. The CDR3 bases are TGTGCCTGTGACAGACCATATGGCTACACCTTC.

The chain is built from TRBV9 and TRBJ2-5; no reliable D call. CDR1 is SGDLS and CDR2 is YYNGEE in the germline V gene. This CDR3 has 12 residues. V was clipped by 3 bases and J by 5 bases, with 8 bases between them. The CDR3 DNA sequence: TGTGCCAGCAGCGCCTCGGGTGAGACCCAGTACTTC. Translated: CASSASGETQYF.

The rearrangement joins TRBV5-1 to TRBJ2-5, with TRBD2 matching 11 bases. The CDR3 has 16 amino acids. Germline CDR1 and CDR2: SGHRS and YFSETQ. J gave up 5 bases and V 4 bases, and 10 bases lay outside the gene matches. The CDR3 sequence: CASSPGLAGGPETQYF. DNA for the CDR3: TGCGCCAGCAGCCCGGGATTAGCGGGAGGGCCGGAGACCCAGTACTTC.

The V and J genes are TRBV27 and TRBJ2-7; TRBD1 aligns across 7 bases. The germline V gene has CDR1 MNHEY and CDR2 SMNVEV (reference sequence). The CDR3 is 17 residues long. V lost 4 bases, J lost 4 bases, and 16 bases stayed unmatched. DNA of the CDR3: TGTGCCAGCAGTTATTACAGGGGCCAACCCGGCCAATACGAGCAGTACTTC. Protein: CASSYYRGQPGQYEQYF.

This rearrangement joins TRBV27 to TRBJ2-6; 10 positions agree with TRBD1. The CDR3 contains 16 residues. The germline V gene encodes CDR1 MNHEY and CDR2 SMNVEV (reference sequence). The V and J ends lost 6 bases and 4 bases, in that order; junction bases with no gene match: 6. In DNA form, the CDR3 reads TGTGCCAGCAGCCGACAGGGGGCCTCCGGGGCCAACGTCCTGACTTTC. The encoded protein is CASSRQGASGANVLTF.

The chain combines TRBV2 with TRBJ2-1; 15 bases agree with TRBD2. V trimming: 4 bases; J trimming: 6 bases; junction bases outside the gene matches: 7. The CDR3 length is 17 residues. Looked up from germline, CDR1 is SNHLY and CDR2 is FYNNEI. The CDR3 spells CASSGTSGRGKGNEQFF. The CDR3 bases are TGTGCCAGCAGTGGGACTAGCGGGAGGGGAAAGGGCAATGAGCAGTTCTTC.

The CDR3 bases are TGTGCCAGCAGTGATCGACAAATGAACACTGAAGCTTTCTTT. This sequence encodes CASSDRQMNTEAFF. This chain uses TRBV2 with TRBJ1-1; D not resolved. The V end was cut by 3 bases, the J end by 0 bases, with 8 bases between. This CDR3 is built from 14 residues. From germline, CDR1 is SNHLY and CDR2 FYNNEI.

This chain links TRBV2 with TRBJ2-5, with TRBD2 matching over 9 bases. The junction had 10 bases not matched to a gene; V was cut back by 3 bases and J by 5 bases. Germline CDR1 is SNHLY and CDR2 is FYNNEI. The CDR3 is made up of 16 amino acids. The CDR3 is CASSESGGRASETQYF. The CDR3 coding sequence is TGTGCCAGCAGTGAGTCAGGCGGGAGGGCCTCTGAGACCCAGTACTTC. Using reference TRBV2 and TRBJ2-5 for the parts outside the CDR3, the full variable domain is EPEVTQTPSHQVTQMGQEVILRCVPISNHLYFYWYRQILGQKVEFLVSFYNNEISEKSEIFDDQFSVERPDGSNFTLKIRSTKLEDSAMYFCASSESGGRASETQYFGPGTRLLVL.

V and J are TRBV6-5 and TRBJ1-1; the D is unclear. V shed 0 bases and J shed 4 bases, with 9 bases lying between them. This CDR3 comprises 14 residues. Germline CDR1 and CDR2: MNHEY and SVGAGI. CDR3 sequence: CASSYSSEITEAFF. The CDR3 DNA reads as TGTGCCAGCAGTTACTCATCTGAGATCACTGAAGCTTTCTTT.

This chain links TRBV29-1 with TRBJ1-1; maybe TRBD1 (5 bases). CDR3 size: 16 residues. Germline V gene sequence: CDR1 SQVTM, CDR2 ANQGSEA. V gave up 0 bases and J gave up 1 base, with 15 bases separating them. This CDR3 is CSVEDGWGTKNTEAFF. Written as DNA, the CDR3 is TGCAGCGTTGAAGATGGTTGGGGCACAAAGAACACTGAAGCTTTCTTT.

V is TRBV27 and J is TRBJ2-3, with a weak D call TRBD2 (6 bases). Germline-derived CDR1 and CDR2 are MNHEY and SMNVEV (reference sequence). V lost 8 bases and J lost 6, with 24 bases in between. This CDR3 has 16 amino acids. In DNA, the CDR3 is TGTGCCAGCTATTCACGACGGGACTTCCTAGGGGATACGCAGTATTTT. It translates to CASYSRRDFLGDTQYF.

The rearrangement joins TRBV23-1 to TRBJ2-2; a weak D match, TRBD1 (5 bases). TRBV23-1 is noted as an ORF with a role that remains uncertain. The CDR3 has 14 amino acids. The ends were cut back, 2 bases at V and 7 bases at J, with 11 bases in the middle. The CDR3 loop is CASSQPRVNGELFF. The CDR3 nucleotides are TGCGCCAGCAGTCAACCCAGGGTAAACGGGGAGCTGTTTTTT.

In regard to this clone: The sample carries other DNA sequences with the same CDR3. The V and J genes are TRBV7-2 and TRBJ2-7; D is uncertain. With 1 base removed from V and 6 bases from J, the gap between germline ends came to 10 bases. In germline, CDR1 is SGHTA, CDR2 FQGNSA. The CDR3 is made up of 13 amino acids. Written as DNA, the CDR3 is TGTGCCAGCAGCTTAGGAACCTCACTCGAGCAGTACTTC. Its translation is CASSLGTSLEQYF.

This chain links TRBV5-6 with TRBJ2-7; D might be TRBD1 (5 bases). Germline lookup yields CDR1 SGHDT and CDR2 YYEEEE. The length of the CDR3 is 15 residues. Trimming removed 3 bases from V and 2 bases from J, with 15 bases in between. CDR3 DNA sequence: TGTGCCAGCAGCTCCCAGGGTTTGTCAGCCTACGAGCAGTACTTC. It encodes CASSSQGLSAYEQYF.

The V and J genes are TRBV5-6 and TRBJ1-5; D gene uncertain. Germline CDR1 reads SGHDT; CDR2 reads YYEEEE. Trimming stripped 4 bases from V and 4 bases from J, with 12 bases between. CDR3 length: 14 residues. CDR3 in DNA: TGTGCCAGCAGCCTGGGGAGCGGGAATCAGCCCCAGCATTTT. Protein sequence: CASSLGSGNQPQHF.

Comment on this clone: The sample carries other DNA sequences with the same CDR3. The chain employs TRBV9 and TRBJ2-3; 12 nucleotides agree with TRBD2. J gave up 1 base and V 1 base, and 1 base lay outside the gene matches. In germline, CDR1 is SGDLS, CDR2 YYNGEE. CDR3 size: 16 residues. The CDR3 is CASSVRTSGGTDTQYF. The CDR3 DNA sequence: TGTGCCAGCAGCGTAAGGACTAGCGGGGGCACAGATACGCAGTATTTT. Full variable domain (rest looked up from reference TRBV9 and TRBJ2-3): DSGVTQTPKHLITATGQRVTLRCSPRSGDLSVYWYQQSLDQGLQFLIQYYNGEERAKGNILERFSAQQFPDLHSELNLSSLELGDSALYFCASSVRTSGGTDTQYFGPGTRLTVL.

This chain links TRBV5-1 with TRBJ2-7, with D possibly being TRBD2 (6 bases). Trimming pared 4 bases from V and 5 bases from J, leaving 22 bases between. The CDR3 loop spans 16 amino acids. Germline CDR1 is SGHRS and CDR2 is YFSETQ. CDR3 in DNA: TGCGCCAGCAGCACGGGCGGGGCAGGCGCCGATCACGAGCAGTACTTC. It encodes CASSTGGAGADHEQYF.

The V call is TRBV9, the J call TRBJ2-4; 7 bases map to TRBD1. The germline V gene has CDR1 SGDLS and CDR2 YYNGEE. The CDR3 consists of 15 residues. Unmatched junction bases numbered 9, after V lost 0 bases and J lost 9 bases. The CDR3 coding sequence is TGTGCCAGCAGCGTAGAAGGGACAGCGTCCGGCATTCAGTACTTC. Amino acid sequence: CASSVEGTASGIQYF.

The V call is TRBV5-6, the J call TRBJ2-3, with D unclear. From germline, CDR1 is SGHDT and CDR2 YYEEEE. There are 11 residues in the CDR3. V dropped 4 bases and J dropped 8 bases, with 8 bases sitting between them. The CDR3 DNA follows: TGTGCCAGCAGCCTGTCGGTTACGCAGTATTTT. Residues: CASSLSVTQYF.

This clone was seen only once. The rearrangement uses TRBV6-5 and TRBJ2-7, with a possible D match to TRBD1 (5 bases). The CDR3 has 12 residues. The germline V and J ends were trimmed by 2 bases and 6 bases, with 8 bases remaining between them. From germline, CDR1 is MNHEY and CDR2 SVGAGI. The CDR3 coding sequence is TGTGCCAGCAGTTACAGGGGTAGCGAGCAGTACTTC. It codes for CASSYRGSEQYF.

The chain employs TRBV4-2 and TRBJ1-2; D may be TRBD1 (6 bases). Germline V gene lookup returns CDR1 LGHNA and CDR2 YNFKEQ. Trimming stripped 1 base from V and 3 bases from J, with 9 bases between. The CDR3 is made up of 14 amino acids. This CDR3 is CASSQVNRDYGYTF. The CDR3, as DNA: TGTGCCAGCAGCCAAGTTAACAGGGACTATGGCTACACCTTC.

This clone was recorded once. The chain carries TRBV19 and TRBJ2-2, with 9 positions matching TRBD2. The V and J ends lost 4 bases and 6 bases, in that order; junction bases with no gene match: 9. Per germline, CDR1 LNHDA and CDR2 SQIVND (reference sequence). The CDR3 runs to 16 residues. The CDR3 region is CASSTRASGNPGELFF. CDR3 bases: TGTGCCAGTAGTACCCGCGCTAGCGGGAATCCCGGGGAGCTGTTTTTT.

This clone was detected once. The chain couples TRBV18 to TRBJ2-3; D perhaps matches TRBD2 (5 bases). V lost 3 bases, J lost 0 bases, and 10 bases lay in between. This CDR3 has 15 residues. The germline V gene encodes CDR1 KGHSH and CDR2 LQKENI. The CDR3 sequence is CASSPISASTDTQYF. The CDR3, as DNA: TGTGCCAGCTCACCCATTAGCGCCAGCACAGATACGCAGTATTTT.

This clone has only a few counts. The chain links TRBV11-1 to TRBJ1-1; perhaps TRBD1 as D (6 bases). The CDR3 runs 14 residues. The V and J ends lost 1 base and 2 bases respectively, with 8 bases between them. Germline CDR1 is SGHAT and CDR2 is FQDESV (reference sequence). CDR3 region: CASSLGQVNTEAFF. CDR3 nucleotide sequence: TGTGCCAGCAGCTTAGGACAGGTTAACACTGAAGCTTTCTTT.

By its share, this clone is medium-sized. This chain connects TRBV25-1 to TRBJ2-3; perhaps TRBD2 as D (7 bases). The germline CDR1 and CDR2 sequences are MGHDK and SYGVNS. Trimming removed 2 bases at V and 1 base at J, with 10 bases between. The CDR3 has 15 residues. The CDR3 protein is CASSEAGAGTDTQYF. The CDR3 DNA reads as TGTGCCAGCAGTGAAGCGGGGGCTGGCACAGATACGCAGTATTTT.

This clone was recorded only once. The chain combines TRBV4-3 with TRBJ1-1; D unresolved. Trimming pared 1 base from V and 1 base from J, leaving 7 bases between. CDR1 and CDR2 (germline): LGHNA, YSLEER. This CDR3 is built from 14 residues. CDR3 region: CASSQAGENTEAFF. CDR3 nucleotide sequence: TGCGCCAGCAGCCAAGCAGGTGAGAACACTGAAGCTTTCTTT.

J is TRBJ2-7 and V is TRBV4-1; D call uncertain. Germline CDR1 and CDR2: MGHRA and YSYEKL. CDR3 length equals 14 residues. Trimming took off 0 bases at V and 3 bases at J, with 9 bases between the two ends. The CDR3 nucleotides read TGCGCCAGCAGCCAAGAGGTTAGTAGCTACGAGCAGTACTTC. Residues: CASSQEVSSYEQYF.

The chain combines TRBV19 with TRBJ1-2, with TRBD1 identical over 12 bases. Germline CDR1 reads LNHDA; CDR2 reads SQIVND (reference sequence). The V segment lost 10 bases and the J segment 5 bases; nucleotides outside the gene matches: 11. This CDR3 region has 15 residues. CDR3 residues: CATWDRGQRGYGYTF. The CDR3 nucleotides are TGTGCCACCTGGGACAGGGGGCAGAGGGGTTATGGCTACACCTTC.

The chain joins TRBV19 to TRBJ2-7; weak D call: TRBD2 (5 bases). This CDR3 is 12 amino acids long. Germline CDR1 and CDR2: LNHDA and SQIVND (reference sequence). V lost 3 bases and J lost 3, with 6 bases in between. CDR3 coding DNA: TGTGCCAGTAGTATCGAGGGCTACGAGCAGTACTTC. Residues: CASSIEGYEQYF.

V and J are TRBV9 and TRBJ1-6; TRBD1 might be the D (5 bases). Germline V gene lookup returns CDR1 SGDLS and CDR2 YYNGEE. V lost 1 base, J lost 7 bases, and 15 bases lay in between. This CDR3 comprises 16 residues. Here the CDR3 DNA reads TGTGCCAGCAGCGTAAAAGGGGATAGGGGCAATTCACCCCTCCACTTT. This encodes CASSVKGDRGNSPLHF.